Following are 3 T cell receptor beta chains from one sample sequenced in a study of blood T cell repertoires in COVID-19. Data came from immunoSEQ multiplex PCR; TCRdb stores just in-frame clones and leaves some out. The sample consists of some 110,000 clones, about four fifths of them appearing once. The sequenced sample consisted of peripheral blood. These receptors were collected from an elderly man with acute or convalescent COVID-19.

This chain connects TRBV7-8 to TRBJ2-3; TRBD2 matches at 14 bases. Germline assignment: CDR1 SGHVS and CDR2 FQNEAQ. V shed 0 bases and J 2 bases; nucleotides not matched to a gene: 4. The CDR3 sequence is 18 residues long. The CDR3 DNA sequence: TGTGCCAGCAGCTTAGCCCGGACTAGCGGGAGGTTCACAGATACGCAGTATTTT. Amino acids: CASSLARTSGRFTDTQYF. The variable domain in full, with the rest retrieved from reference TRBV7-8 and TRBJ2-3, is GAGVSQSPRYKVAKRGQDVALRCDPISGHVSLFWYQQALGQGPEFLTYFQNEAQLDKSGLPSDRFFAERPEGSVSTLKIQRTQQEDSAVYLCASSLARTSGRFTDTQYFGPGTRLTVL.

V is TRBV28 and J is TRBJ2-3; 13 nucleotides align to TRBD2. V shed 4 bases and J 2 bases; nucleotides not matched to a gene: 3. Germline-derived CDR1 and CDR2 are MDHEN and SYDVKM. This CDR3 has 16 residues. The CDR3 DNA is TGTGCCAGCAGTTCGGGACTAGCGGGACCCACAGATACGCAGTATTTT. Amino acids: CASSSGLAGPTDTQYF.

The rearrangement uses TRBV11-1 and TRBJ1-1; D not resolved. The V gene lost 5 bases and the J gene lost 6 bases, with 19 bases spanning the gap. The CDR3 sequence is 15 residues long. CDR1 is SGHAT, CDR2 FQDESV, per germline (reference sequence). The CDR3: CASSPRGYLLSEAFF. CDR3 in DNA: TGTGCCAGCAGCCCGAGAGGGTATCTGCTATCTGAAGCTTTCTTT.